These 27 T cell receptor beta chains came from one sample sequenced in a study of T-cell reconstitution after alpha-beta-depleted transplantation in children. The TCRbeta library was prepared with unique molecular identifiers. TCRdb re-called the PCR reads with MiXCR, one entry per CDR3 protein. The sample contains 540,000 or so distinct CDR3 sequences, 23% of which appear only once. The sample here was PBMCs, mostly from graft donor cells, taken 360 days after TCRalphabeta/CD19-depleted stem cell transplant. These receptors came from a boy under three years old who had a stem cell transplant for acute myeloid leukemia, so the T cells may come from the graft donor.

In its sample, this clonotype was seen many times. The chain is built from TRBV12-3 or TRBV12-4 and TRBJ2-5; D not resolved. V shed 0 bases and J shed 4 bases, with 0 bases lying between them. The CDR3 spans 11 residues. The CDR3 sequence: CASSLAETQYF. For the CDR3, the DNA is TGTGCCAGCAGTTTAGCAGAGACCCAGTACTTC.

This clonotype was counted between two and nine times. The chain carries TRBV7-2 and TRBJ2-7; no firm D call. The CDR3 loop spans 13 amino acids. V lost 1 base and J lost 1, with 5 bases in between. Germline loops: CDR1 SGHTA, CDR2 FQGNSA. The CDR3 sequence: CASSLVESYEQYF. CDR3 in DNA: TGTGCCAGCAGCTTAGTTGAGTCCTACGAGCAGTACTTC. Full variable domain (missing parts from reference TRBV7-2 and TRBJ2-7): GAGVSQSPSNKVTEKGKDVELRCDPISGHTALYWYRQSLGQGLEFLIYFQGNSAPDKSGLPSDRFSAERTGGSVSTLTIQRTQQEDSAVYLCASSLVESYEQYFGPGTRLTVT.

This clonotype was seen repeatedly, ten times or more. The V gene is TRBV5-1, the J gene TRBJ2-3; the D gene is possibly TRBD2 (5 bases). The germline CDR1 and CDR2 sequences are SGHRS and YFSETQ. This CDR3 has 16 residues. Trimming removed 3 bases from V and 0 bases from J, with 14 bases in between. The CDR3 nucleotides read TGCGCCAGCAGCTCGGCGGGCACCACTAGCACAGATACGCAGTATTTT. This encodes CASSSAGTTSTDTQYF.

This clonotype was detected a few times. The chain links TRBV18 to TRBJ2-1, with a possible D match to TRBD1 (6 bases). V lost 3 bases to trimming and J lost 3 bases, with 9 bases between them. Germline CDR1 and CDR2: KGHSH and LQKENI. The CDR3 covers 14 residues. CDR3 in DNA: TGTGCCAGCTCACCCCGGACAGTCTACAATGAGCAGTTCTTC. This sequence encodes CASSPRTVYNEQFF.

There are a few counts of this clonotype. The chain recombines TRBV2 with TRBJ2-7; TRBD2 agrees at 9 bases. The junction had 6 bases not matched to a gene; V was cut back by 6 bases and J by 3 bases. Germline V lookup: CDR1 SNHLY, CDR2 FYNNEI. The CDR3 is 14 residues long. DNA for the CDR3: TGTGCCAGCAGGGCTAGCGGGGTACTCTACGAGCAGTACGTC. Its translation: CASRASGVLYEQYV.

This clonotype was detected many times. The V gene is TRBV25-1, the J gene TRBJ1-1; D is undetermined. The CDR3 sequence is 14 residues long. Germline CDR1 reads MGHDK; CDR2 reads SYGVNS. Deletions cut 1 base from V and 3 bases from J, with 9 bases between. CDR3 coding DNA: TGTGCCAGCAGTGAATGGGTTGGGGACACTGAAGCTTTCTTT. It translates to CASSEWVGDTEAFF.

This clonotype was recorded once. The gene calls are TRBV7-2 and TRBJ2-5; D is unresolved. Looked up from germline, CDR1 is SGHTA and CDR2 is FQGNSA. The CDR3 is 13 amino acids. V was shortened by 3 bases and J by 5 bases, with 10 bases between the two germline ends. CDR3 protein: CASSFEPRETQYF. In DNA form, the CDR3 reads TGTGCCAGCAGCTTCGAGCCGCGGGAGACCCAGTACTTC.

This clonotype came up a few times. The chain has TRBV18 and TRBJ2-5; no reliable D call. Germline-derived CDR1 and CDR2 are KGHSH and LQKENI. V lost 4 bases and J lost 0, with 6 bases in between. CDR3 length: 13 residues. In nucleotides, the CDR3 is TGTGCCAGCTCACGGCCGGACCAAGAGACCCAGTACTTC. Translating gives CASSRPDQETQYF.

This clonotype has ten or more counts. The chain is built from TRBV29-1 and TRBJ2-5, with D tentatively TRBD1 or TRBD2 (5 bases each). V shed 3 bases and J shed 3 bases, with 11 bases lying between them. Germline loops: CDR1 SQVTM, CDR2 ANQGSEA. The CDR3 runs 13 residues. The DNA of the CDR3 is TGCAGCGTTGAGATCCGGGACGAAGAGACCCAGTACTTC. It translates to CSVEIRDEETQYF.

The chain is built from TRBV27 and TRBJ1-5, with TRBD1 as a possible D gene (6 bases). Germline-derived CDR1 and CDR2 are MNHEY and SMNVEV (reference sequence). The CDR3 loop spans 15 amino acids. The germline V and J ends were trimmed by 5 bases and 3 bases, with 14 bases remaining between them. The CDR3 sequence is CASSKMWDNNQPQHF. CDR3 bases: TGTGCCAGCAGTAAAATGTGGGACAACAATCAGCCCCAGCATTTT.

This clonotype was found many times. The chain links TRBV20-1 to TRBJ2-6; D gene uncertain. Trimming left V 2 bases short and J 4 bases short, with 18 bases between. Germline CDR1 DFQATT, CDR2 SNEGSKA (reference sequence). The CDR3 contains 17 residues. CDR3 sequence: CSARHLRPGRGANVLTF. The DNA for the CDR3 is TGCAGTGCTAGACACTTACGCCCTGGCCGGGGGGCCAACGTCCTGACTTTC.

This clonotype came up a few times. CDR3 coding DNA: TGTGCCAGCAGCCAAGATGAGGTTCGCGGCAGGGTGCGCGAGCAGTACTTC. Translation: CASSQDEVRGRVREQYF. The chain uses TRBV3-1 and TRBJ2-7; weak D call: TRBD1 (5 bases). Trimming shortened V by 0 bases and J by 6 bases, and 21 bases separated the two germline ends. The germline gives CDR1 LGHDT, CDR2 YNNKEL (reference sequence). The CDR3 spans 17 residues.

In its sample, this clonotype was seen a few times. V gene TRBV2 combines with J gene TRBJ2-6; D call uncertain. Per the germline V gene, CDR1 is SNHLY and CDR2 is FYNNEI. Trimming cost V 1 base and J 4 bases, with 5 bases left between them. The CDR3 contains 14 residues. The CDR3 here is CASSEGTGANVLTF. Written as DNA, the CDR3 is TGTGCCAGCAGTGAAGGTACCGGGGCCAACGTCCTGACTTTC.

The table lists this clonotype with a few counts. The chain carries TRBV20-1 and TRBJ1-1; D may be TRBD1 (5 bases). This CDR3 contains 14 residues. Per germline, CDR1 DFQATT and CDR2 SNEGSKA (reference sequence). V was trimmed by 3 bases and J by 2 bases, leaving 13 bases between them. The DNA of the CDR3 is TGCAGTGCTAGGGGGGGAATTCAAAACACTGAAGCTTTCTTT. The encoded protein is CSARGGIQNTEAFF.

The chain is built from TRBV6-5 and TRBJ2-5; D may be TRBD1 or TRBD2 (5 bases each). This CDR3 region has 12 residues. CDR1 is MNHEY, CDR2 SVGAGI, per germline. V was pared by 6 bases and J by 7 bases, with 12 bases between. CDR3: CASRRERGTQYF. The CDR3 DNA sequence: TGTGCCAGCAGACGAGAGAGGGGGACCCAGTACTTC.

This clonotype showed up just a few times. CDR3 DNA sequence: TGTGCCTGGAGAGGCAGCCACGATTCTTACAATGAGCAGTTCTTC. Amino acid sequence: CAWRGSHDSYNEQFF. The J gene is TRBJ2-1, the V gene TRBV30, with D unresolved. Germline V gene lookup returns CDR1 GTSNPN and CDR2 SVGIG (reference sequence). The CDR3 extends over 15 amino acids. V shed 3 bases and J shed 4 bases, with 16 bases lying between them.

This clonotype was counted only a few times. The chain joins TRBV4-3 to TRBJ1-4; D uncertain. The germline V gene has CDR1 LGHNA and CDR2 YSLEER. The CDR3 spans 14 residues. Trimming shortened V by 3 bases and J by 8 bases, and 13 bases separated the two germline ends. The CDR3 loop is CASSHGLKEEKLFF. The CDR3 DNA follows: TGCGCCAGCAGCCATGGGTTGAAGGAAGAAAAACTGTTTTTT.

This clonotype came up many times. V usage is TRBV24-1 and J usage is TRBJ1-2, with D tentatively TRBD1 (6 bases). CDR1 is KGHDR, CDR2 SFDVKD, per germline. V was cut by 1 base and J by 2 bases, with 7 bases left in between. The CDR3 contains 14 residues. CDR3 bases: TGTGCCACCAGTGATTTTGGACAGAACTATGGCTACACCTTC. It translates to CATSDFGQNYGYTF.

Only a few counts were recorded for this clonotype. The chain employs TRBV6-1 and TRBJ2-3, with D possibly called TRBD1 or TRBD2 (6 bases each). Trimming took off 6 bases at V and 7 bases at J, with 14 bases between the two ends. Germline CDR1 is MNHNS and CDR2 is SASEGT. The CDR3 consists of 13 residues. This chain's CDR3 is CASRIGGRNTQYF. The CDR3 DNA sequence: TGTGCCAGCAGAATAGGGGGGAGAAATACGCAGTATTTT.

The table lists this clonotype with a few counts. V is TRBV6-1 and J is TRBJ1-4, with 7 positions matching TRBD1. Germline-derived CDR1 and CDR2 are MNHNS and SASEGT. V was pared by 5 bases and J by 5 bases, with 8 bases of the junction left unmatched. This CDR3 region has 15 residues. CDR3 nucleotides: TGTGCCAGCAGTACCCGGGACAGCCTAAATGAAAAACTGTTTTTT. Translating it yields CASSTRDSLNEKLFF.

The sample holds many counts of this clonotype. The rearrangement joins TRBV28 to TRBJ1-3; the D gene is possibly TRBD1 (6 bases). V lost 5 bases and J 0 bases, leaving 11 bases between the germline ends. This CDR3 region has 15 residues. The germline CDR1 and CDR2 sequences are MDHEN and SYDVKM. CDR3 sequence reads: CASSLGQNSGNTIYF. CDR3 coding DNA: TGTGCCAGCAGTCTAGGACAGAACTCTGGAAACACCATATATTTT. The variable domain in full, completed from reference TRBV28 and TRBJ1-3, reads DVKVTQSSRYLVKRTGEKVFLECVQDMDHENMFWYRQDPGLGLRLIYFSYDVKMKEKGDIPEGYSVSREKKERFSLILESASTNQTSMYLCASSLGQNSGNTIYFGEGSWLTVV.

The chain has TRBV6-1 and TRBJ2-2; 9 bases agree with TRBD1. The CDR3 extends over 15 amino acids. Trimming at V came to 5 bases and at J to 6 bases, leaving 7 bases not matched to a gene. Germline V gene data show CDR1 as MNHNS and CDR2 as SASEGT. This CDR3 is CASSTGTGMPGELFF. The CDR3 DNA is TGTGCCAGCAGTACCGGGACAGGGATGCCCGGGGAGCTGTTTTTT.

The chain recombines TRBV15 with TRBJ2-7, with D unresolved. Germline loops: CDR1 LNHNV, CDR2 YYDKDF (reference sequence). V shed 3 bases and J shed 7 bases, with 13 bases lying between them. CDR3 length: 13 amino acids. The CDR3 DNA reads TGTGCCACCAGCAGGGAGAGGCAGGCTGAGCAGTACGTC. Protein: CATSRERQAEQYV.

V usage is TRBV12-3 or TRBV12-4 and J usage is TRBJ2-3; D remains unclear. V lost 4 bases to trimming and J lost 2 bases, with 16 bases between them. CDR3 length equals 16 residues. CDR3 sequence: CASSWGSRPLTDTQYF. The CDR3 DNA reads TGTGCCAGCAGTTGGGGAAGCCGACCCCTCACAGATACGCAGTATTTT.

The table lists this clonotype with many counts. The chain links TRBV28 to TRBJ2-1; 9 bases are shared with TRBD2. From germline, CDR1 is MDHEN and CDR2 SYDVKM. V trimming: 3 bases; J trimming: 4 bases; junction bases outside the gene matches: 4. The CDR3 extends over 15 amino acids. The CDR3 loop is CASSFEAGGYNEQFF. The CDR3 bases are TGTGCCAGCAGTTTTGAAGCGGGGGGTTACAATGAGCAGTTCTTC.

The rearrangement links TRBV28 to TRBJ1-2; D unclear. This CDR3 comprises 13 residues. Trimming took 7 bases from V and 6 from J, leaving 15 bases between them. Germline CDR1 reads MDHEN; CDR2 reads SYDVKM. As DNA, the CDR3 is TGTGCCAGCACCCTTTTGGCTGCAGATGGCTACACCTTC. Its protein product is CASTLLAADGYTF.

This clonotype was seen more than once but under ten times. This chain connects TRBV20-1 to TRBJ2-5; the D is unclear. This CDR3 has 14 residues. V lost 5 bases and J 1 base, leaving 14 bases between the germline ends. Per the germline V gene, CDR1 is DFQATT and CDR2 is SNEGSKA (reference sequence). In DNA, the CDR3 is TGCAGTGCTCTGCCCGGGCCGATCCAAGAGACCCAGTACTTC. Amino acids: CSALPGPIQETQYF.